This T cell receptor (beta chain) is drawn from a study of metastatic and nonmetastatic thyroid tumors. Overall study context: Patients with malignant and benign thyroid disease provided blood and tumor or nodule tissue, whose repertoires were compared. Whole-study findings and limits: It was reportedly found that TCR beta diversity was significantly higher in malignant thyroid tumors than in benign nodules, a difference seen in both blood and tumor samples.

Per the study methods: CDR3 was compared across clinicopathological groups, and the resulting differences were used to build a distant-metastasis classifier for papillary thyroid cancer. TCRdb re-analyzed the PCR reads using MiXCR. The V and J calls here are based on TCRdb, not the publication. The sample includes over 20,000 clones, 16% of them seen just once. All patients were untreated before thyroid surgery. This clone was counted at least ten times. Antigen: not known. The sample was tumor tissue. The receptor's source is a female donor with papillary thyroid cancer or a benign thyroid nodule (not recorded which). Some clones in this sample may be carry-over from other donors' samples.

The CDR3 region has the DNA TGTGCCAGCAGCCCCGGGGGGATAGCTTGGTACACCGGGGAGCTGTTTTTT. Translated: CASSPGGIAWYTGELFF. This chain joins TRBV9 and TRBJ2-2, with 7 positions matching TRBD2. Trimming took 4 bases from V and 3 from J; bases not matched to a gene: 12. This CDR3 spans 17 amino acids. CDR1 is SGDLS, CDR2 YYNGEE, per germline.